This T cell receptor beta chain was found in a study of blood T cell repertoires in COVID-19. About the research overall: Italy, Spain and the United States were the sources of the convalescent and acute COVID-19 samples.

This clone is a singleton in its sample. Libraries were prepared by immunoSEQ multiplex PCR; TCRdb keeps only in-frame clonotypes and omits some of them. The table records tens of thousands of clones, roughly three quarters of them present only once. The Seattle site enrolled patients during active infection and followed them longitudinally. The material sequenced was peripheral blood. This receptor was obtained from a man between 65 and 85 years old with COVID-19, enrolled during active disease.

The CDR3 bases are TGTGCCAGCAGCTTAGCAACAGCTGGAAACACCATATATTTT. It translates to CASSLATAGNTIYF. V is TRBV7-2 and J is TRBJ1-3; D gene uncertain. This CDR3 spans 14 amino acids. Germline V gene sequence: CDR1 SGHTA, CDR2 FQGNSA. Trimming left V 0 bases short and J 2 bases short, with 5 bases between.